This T cell receptor (beta chain) derives from a study of PD-L1 blockade in urothelial cancer. Study background: Intravenous atezolizumab, 1,200 mg every 3 weeks, was begun by patients around 2014.

Synthetic TCR analog templates were added to each PCR reaction. Only in-frame clones appear in the TCRdb table, and some are missing; sequencing was by immunoSEQ multiplex PCR. The table records roughly 50,000 clones, 60% to 80% of them present only once. Trimming shortened V by 3 bases and J by 2 bases, and 12 bases separated the two germline ends. The CDR3 runs to 15 residues. Germline values: CDR1 SGHAT, CDR2 FQNNGV. This rearrangement joins TRBV11-2 to TRBJ2-3, with a possible D match to TRBD1 (6 bases). This clonotype was obtained from a man between 65 and 85 years old with urothelial cancer. The source was PBMCs, collected around atezolizumab (anti-PD-L1) treatment. The CDR3 nucleotides are TGTGCCAGCAGCTTTCAGGGGCAATACACAGATACGCAGTATTTT. Translation gives CASSFQGQYTDTQYF.